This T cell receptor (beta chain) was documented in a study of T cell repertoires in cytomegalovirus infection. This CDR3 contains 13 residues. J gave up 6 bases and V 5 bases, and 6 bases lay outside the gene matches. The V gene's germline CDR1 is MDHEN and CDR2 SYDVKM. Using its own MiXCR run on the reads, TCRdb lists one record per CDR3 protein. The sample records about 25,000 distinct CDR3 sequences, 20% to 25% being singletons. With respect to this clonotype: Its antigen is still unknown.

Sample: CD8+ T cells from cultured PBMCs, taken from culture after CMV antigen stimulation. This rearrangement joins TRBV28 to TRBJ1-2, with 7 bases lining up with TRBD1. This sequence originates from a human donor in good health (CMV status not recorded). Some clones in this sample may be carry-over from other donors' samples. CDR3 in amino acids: CASSPQGMHGYTF. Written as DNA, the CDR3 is TGTGCCAGCAGTCCACAGGGGATGCATGGCTACACCTTC.